A single sample is the source of the 21 T cell receptor beta chains below, sequenced in a study of blood T cell repertoires in COVID-19. Sequencing was performed with immunoSEQ multiplex PCR; in TCRdb, only in-frame clones are kept and a portion is missing. The profile shows under 200,000 clones, over 80% of them singletons. The source material was PBMCs or T cells enriched from blood (not recorded which). The receptors derive from a woman aged 55-69 years who had recovered from COVID-19.

The chain combines TRBV28 with TRBJ1-1; 9 bases match TRBD1. This CDR3 has 14 residues. Germline V gene data show CDR1 as MDHEN and CDR2 as SYDVKM. The ends lost 4 bases at V and 3 bases at J; junction bases unmatched: 3. The CDR3, as DNA: TGTGCCAGCAGTTACAGGGGGCGGTACACTGAAGCTTTCTTT. Residues: CASSYRGRYTEAFF. Combining the CDR3 with reference TRBV28 and TRBJ1-1 gives the whole variable domain DVKVTQSSRYLVKRTGEKVFLECVQDMDHENMFWYRQDPGLGLRLIYFSYDVKMKEKGDIPEGYSVSREKKERFSLILESASTNQTSMYLCASSYRGRYTEAFFGQGTRLTVV.

The chain carries TRBV3-1 (or the pseudogene TRBV3-2) and TRBJ2-5; possibly TRBD2 for D (5 bases). Trimming removed 6 bases at V and 5 bases at J, with 7 bases between. CDR1 is LGHDT and CDR2 is YNNKEL in the germline V gene (reference sequence). The CDR3 is 11 amino acids. CDR3 DNA: TGTGCCAGCAGACTAGGGGAGACCCAGTACTTC. Translation gives CASRLGETQYF.

The chain joins TRBV27 to TRBJ2-2; the match to TRBD2 covers 8 bases. CDR3 size: 16 residues. The germline CDR1 and CDR2 sequences are MNHEY and SMNVEV (reference sequence). The trim removed 6 bases at V and 5 bases at J, leaving 11 bases unmatched. The CDR3 spells CASSLAGGSRTGELFF. The CDR3 bases are TGTGCCAGCAGCCTCGCGGGGGGCTCGAGGACCGGGGAGCTGTTTTTT.

The chain couples TRBV19 to TRBJ1-6, with TRBD1 matching over 9 bases. Germline values: CDR1 LNHDA, CDR2 SQIVND (reference sequence). This CDR3 comprises 15 residues. V shed 3 bases and J 7 bases; nucleotides not matched to a gene: 4. CDR3 DNA: TGTGCCAGTAGTATTCGTGACAGGGGGAATTCACCCCTCCACTTT. Protein sequence: CASSIRDRGNSPLHF. The complete variable domain, with remaining parts taken from reference TRBV19 and TRBJ1-6, reads DGGITQSPKYLFRKEGQNVTLSCEQNLNHDAMYWYRQDPGQGLRLIYYSQIVNDFQKGDIAEGYSVSREKKESFPLTVTSAQKNPTAFYLCASSIRDRGNSPLHFGNGTRLTVT.

V and J are TRBV4-1 and TRBJ2-4; 8 bases line up with TRBD2. Trimming removed 1 base from V and 9 bases from J; junction bases left unmatched: 8. This CDR3 has 15 residues. Looked up from germline, CDR1 is MGHRA and CDR2 is YSYEKL. The CDR3 sequence is CASSQVLVREGIQYF. For the CDR3, the DNA is TGCGCCAGCAGCCAAGTACTAGTTCGGGAGGGCATTCAGTACTTC.

The chain has TRBV15 and TRBJ1-2; maybe TRBD1 (6 bases). Trimming took off 5 bases at V and 7 bases at J, with 20 bases between the two ends. CDR1 and CDR2 from the germline V gene are LNHNV and YYDKDF (reference sequence). This CDR3 spans 15 amino acids. CDR3 nucleotides: TGTGCCACCAGCCCCGTCCCCGGGACAACGGGTGGCTACACCTTC. Its translation is CATSPVPGTTGGYTF.

The chain uses TRBV11-2 and TRBJ2-7; D uncertain. With 5 bases removed from V and 2 bases from J, the gap between germline ends came to 4 bases. CDR3 size: 11 residues. In germline, CDR1 is SGHAT, CDR2 FQNNGV. The CDR3 reads CASSPAYEQYF. The CDR3 coding sequence is TGTGCCAGCAGCCCCGCCTACGAGCAGTACTTC.

J is TRBJ2-1 and V is TRBV28; D call uncertain. The germline V gene has CDR1 MDHEN and CDR2 SYDVKM. V lost 8 bases, J lost 0 bases, and 8 bases lay in between. The CDR3 runs 13 residues. The CDR3 protein is CASELASYNEQFF. The CDR3 DNA reads as TGTGCCAGCGAGTTAGCCTCCTACAATGAGCAGTTCTTC.

J is TRBJ1-1 and V is TRBV6-5, with D perhaps TRBD1 (5 bases). CDR1 is MNHEY and CDR2 is SVGAGI in the germline V gene. This CDR3 contains 12 residues. Deletions cut 8 bases from V and 4 bases from J, with 11 bases between. CDR3 sequence reads: CASEWGGTEAFF. CDR3 DNA: TGTGCCAGCGAGTGGGGGGGCACTGAAGCTTTCTTT.

The chain joins TRBV11-1 to TRBJ2-1; perhaps TRBD2 as D (6 bases). Germline assignment: CDR1 SGHAT and CDR2 FQDESV (reference sequence). V was trimmed by 1 base and J by 7 bases, leaving 17 bases between them. This CDR3 spans 16 amino acids. In DNA, the CDR3 is TGTGCCAGCAGCTTAGGACTAGAGGGGTTGGGGAATGAGCAGTTCTTC. This translates into CASSLGLEGLGNEQFF.

This chain connects TRBV30 to TRBJ2-7, with D perhaps matching TRBD2 (5 bases). The V end lost 1 base, the J end lost 2 bases, and 9 bases lay between the germline ends. The CDR3 consists of 13 residues. Germline V gives CDR1 GTSNPN, CDR2 SVGIG (reference sequence). The CDR3 sequence is CAWSAGLTYEQYF. In DNA, the CDR3 is TGTGCCTGGAGTGCGGGGTTGACCTACGAGCAGTACTTC.

This sequence joins TRBV28 and TRBJ2-3, with 13 bases fitting TRBD2. CDR3 length: 16 residues. V was pared by 5 bases and J by 4 bases, with 6 bases of the junction left unmatched. Looked up from germline, CDR1 is MDHEN and CDR2 is SYDVKM. CDR3 bases: TGTGCCAGCAGTCACGGACTAGCGGGAGTGGCAGATACGCAGTATTTT. Amino acids: CASSHGLAGVADTQYF.

V gene TRBV28 combines with J gene TRBJ2-2; unclear D gene. V was pared by 3 bases and J by 2 bases, with 13 bases between. This CDR3 has 16 amino acids. Per germline, CDR1 MDHEN and CDR2 SYDVKM. The CDR3, as DNA: TGTGCCAGCAGTTTGGCCCACATGGTAAACACCGGGGAGCTGTTTTTT. Amino acids: CASSLAHMVNTGELFF.

This rearrangement joins TRBV28 to TRBJ2-1; 7 nucleotides match TRBD1. This CDR3 contains 14 residues. J was trimmed by 9 bases and V by 4 bases; bases with no gene match: 9. Germline-derived CDR1 and CDR2 are MDHEN and SYDVKM. The CDR3 nucleotides read TGTGCCAGCAGTTCTACAGGGACAGTTGGTGAGCAGTTCTTC. The encoded protein is CASSSTGTVGEQFF.

CDR3 DNA sequence: TGCAGCGTTGAAGATTTTCAGACTCCGAACACTGAAGCTTTCTTT. It codes for CSVEDFQTPNTEAFF. The chain is built from TRBV29-1 and TRBJ1-1; D is uncertain. The CDR3 spans 15 residues. Germline CDR1 reads SQVTM; CDR2 reads ANQGSEA. V was clipped by 0 bases and J by 1 base, with 12 bases between them.

In this sample, this clone turned up a few times. The chain recombines TRBV3-1 (or the pseudogene TRBV3-2) with TRBJ1-2; a weak D match, TRBD1 (5 bases). Germline CDR1 reads LGHDT; CDR2 reads YNNKEL (reference sequence). The CDR3 is 12 residues long. With 4 bases removed from V and 8 bases from J, the gap between germline ends came to 11 bases. The CDR3 nucleotides are TGTGCCAGCAGCCTATATACAGGCGGCTACACCTTC. Translation: CASSLYTGGYTF.

The chain joins TRBV3-1 (or the pseudogene TRBV3-2) to TRBJ1-1; 9 bases align to TRBD1. Germline V gene sequence: CDR1 LGHDT, CDR2 YNNKEL (reference sequence). This CDR3 comprises 15 residues. With 4 bases clipped from V and 4 bases from J, the junction kept 7 bases outside the gene matches. The CDR3 protein is CASSRSGTGITEAFF. The DNA of the CDR3 is TGTGCCAGCAGCCGTTCGGGGACAGGGATCACTGAAGCTTTCTTT.

A few counts support this clone. CDR3 sequence: CATSRQGDNEQYF. CDR3 nucleotides: TGCGCCACCTCAAGACAGGGGGACAACGAGCAGTACTTC. The chain combines TRBV5-1 with TRBJ2-7, with TRBD1 matching 9 bases. With V trimmed by 9 bases and J by 5 bases, 9 bases remained unmatched. Germline CDR1 reads SGHRS; CDR2 reads YFSETQ. The CDR3 length is 13 residues.

The chain links TRBV7-2 to TRBJ1-4; D is undetermined. Looked up from germline, CDR1 is SGHTA and CDR2 is FQGNSA. Trimming removed 4 bases from V and 5 bases from J, with 17 bases in between. The CDR3 totals 16 residues. CDR3 amino acids: CASSSGIGLTNEKLFF. CDR3 DNA: TGTGCCAGCAGCTCCGGGATAGGCCTCACAAATGAAAAACTGTTTTTT.

The chain employs TRBV30 and TRBJ1-5; no clear D gene. CDR1 GTSNPN and CDR2 SVGIG come from the germline V gene (reference sequence). Trimming left V 0 bases short and J 3 bases short, with 6 bases between. This CDR3 contains 13 residues. CDR3 sequence: CAWSVTNNQPQHF. The CDR3 DNA reads as TGTGCCTGGAGTGTGACAAACAATCAGCCCCAGCATTTT.

The chain uses TRBV28 and TRBJ2-7, with 7 bases that match TRBD2. This CDR3 has 12 residues. Germline V gene sequence: CDR1 MDHEN, CDR2 SYDVKM. V shed 10 bases, J shed 3 bases, and the junction held 6 bases outside the gene matches. CDR3 bases: TGTGCCACCGGGGGGACCAGCTACGAGCAGTACTTC. Protein: CATGGTSYEQYF.